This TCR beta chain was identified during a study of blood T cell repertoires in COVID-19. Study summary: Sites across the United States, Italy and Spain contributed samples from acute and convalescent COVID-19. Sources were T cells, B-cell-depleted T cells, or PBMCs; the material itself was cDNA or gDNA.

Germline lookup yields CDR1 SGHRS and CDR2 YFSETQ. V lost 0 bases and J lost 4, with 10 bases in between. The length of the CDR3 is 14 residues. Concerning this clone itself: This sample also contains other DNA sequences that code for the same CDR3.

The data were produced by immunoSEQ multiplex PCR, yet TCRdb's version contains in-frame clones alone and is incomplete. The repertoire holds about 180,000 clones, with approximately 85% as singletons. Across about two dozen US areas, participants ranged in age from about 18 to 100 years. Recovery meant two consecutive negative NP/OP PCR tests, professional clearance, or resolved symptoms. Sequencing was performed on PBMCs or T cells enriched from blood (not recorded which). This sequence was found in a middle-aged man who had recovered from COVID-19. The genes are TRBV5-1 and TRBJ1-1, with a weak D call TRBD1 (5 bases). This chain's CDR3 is CASSLGQGVTEAFF. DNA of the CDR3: TGCGCCAGCAGCTTGGGCCAAGGGGTCACTGAAGCTTTCTTT.